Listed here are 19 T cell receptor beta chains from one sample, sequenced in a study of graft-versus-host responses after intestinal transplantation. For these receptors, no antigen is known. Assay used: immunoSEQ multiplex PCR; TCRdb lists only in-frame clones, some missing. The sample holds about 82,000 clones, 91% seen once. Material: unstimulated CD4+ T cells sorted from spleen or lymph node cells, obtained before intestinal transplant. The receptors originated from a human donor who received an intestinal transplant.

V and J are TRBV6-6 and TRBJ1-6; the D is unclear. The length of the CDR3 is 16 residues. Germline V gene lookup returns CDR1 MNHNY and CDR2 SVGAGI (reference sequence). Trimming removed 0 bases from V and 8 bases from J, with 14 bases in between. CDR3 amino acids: CASSYSARFYHSPLHF. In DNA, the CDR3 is TGTGCCAGCAGTTACTCCGCCAGATTTTACCATTCACCCCTCCACTTT.

The CDR3 coding sequence is TGCGCCAGCAGTCAACCTGACAGGGTGCGCGAGCAGTACTTC. Encoded protein: CASSQPDRVREQYF. The chain carries TRBV23-1 and TRBJ2-7; the match to TRBD1 covers 7 bases. TRBV23-1 counts as an open reading frame of uncertain function. This CDR3 contains 14 residues. V dropped 2 bases and J dropped 6; count of bases not matched to a gene: 7.

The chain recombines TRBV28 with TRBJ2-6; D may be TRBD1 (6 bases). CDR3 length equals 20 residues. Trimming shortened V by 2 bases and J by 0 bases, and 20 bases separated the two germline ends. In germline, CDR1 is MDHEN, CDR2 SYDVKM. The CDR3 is CASSLRAQGTFPSGANVLTF. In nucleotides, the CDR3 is TGTGCCAGCAGTTTAAGGGCTCAGGGGACCTTTCCCTCTGGGGCCAACGTCCTGACTTTC.

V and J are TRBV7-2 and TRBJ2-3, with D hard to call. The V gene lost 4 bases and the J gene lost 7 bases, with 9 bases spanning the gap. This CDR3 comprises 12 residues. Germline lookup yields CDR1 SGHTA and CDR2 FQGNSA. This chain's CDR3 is CASSSNSNTQYF. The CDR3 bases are TGTGCCAGCAGCTCCAACTCGAATACGCAGTATTTT.

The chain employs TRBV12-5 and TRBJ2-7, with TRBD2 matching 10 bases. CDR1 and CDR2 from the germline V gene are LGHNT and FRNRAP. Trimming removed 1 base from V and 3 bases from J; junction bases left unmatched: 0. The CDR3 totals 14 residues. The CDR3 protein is CASGLGTSGYEQYF. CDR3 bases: TGTGCTAGTGGTTTGGGGACTAGCGGCTACGAGCAGTACTTC.

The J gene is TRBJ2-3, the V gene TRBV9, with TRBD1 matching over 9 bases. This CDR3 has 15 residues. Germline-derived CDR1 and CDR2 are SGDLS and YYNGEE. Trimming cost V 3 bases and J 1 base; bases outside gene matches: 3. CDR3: CASSGGQGGTDTQYF. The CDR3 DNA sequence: TGTGCCAGCAGCGGGGGACAGGGAGGCACAGATACGCAGTATTTT.

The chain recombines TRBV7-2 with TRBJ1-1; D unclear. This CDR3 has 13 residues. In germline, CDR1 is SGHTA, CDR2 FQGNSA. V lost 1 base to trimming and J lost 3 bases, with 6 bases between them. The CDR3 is CASSLESDTEAFF. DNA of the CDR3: TGTGCCAGCAGCTTAGAGTCGGACACTGAAGCTTTCTTT.

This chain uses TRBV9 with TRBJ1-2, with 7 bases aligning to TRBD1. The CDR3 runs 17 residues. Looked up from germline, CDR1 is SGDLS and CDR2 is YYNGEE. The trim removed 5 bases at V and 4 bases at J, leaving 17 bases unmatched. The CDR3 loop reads CASSKDRRAHETYGYTF. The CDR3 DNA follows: TGTGCCAGCAGTAAGGACAGGCGCGCCCATGAAACCTATGGCTACACCTTC.

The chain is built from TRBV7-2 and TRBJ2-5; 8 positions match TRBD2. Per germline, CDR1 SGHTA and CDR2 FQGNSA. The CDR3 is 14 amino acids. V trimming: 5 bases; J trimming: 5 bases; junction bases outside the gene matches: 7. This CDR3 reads CASSRGGAGETQYF. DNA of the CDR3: TGTGCCAGCAGCCGGGGGGGGGCCGGGGAGACCCAGTACTTC. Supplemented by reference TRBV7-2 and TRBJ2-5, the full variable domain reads GAGVSQSPSNKVTEKGKDVELRCDPISGHTALYWYRQSLGQGLEFLIYFQGNSAPDKSGLPSDRFSAERTGGSVSTLTIQRTQQEDSAVYLCASSRGGAGETQYFGPGTRLLVL.

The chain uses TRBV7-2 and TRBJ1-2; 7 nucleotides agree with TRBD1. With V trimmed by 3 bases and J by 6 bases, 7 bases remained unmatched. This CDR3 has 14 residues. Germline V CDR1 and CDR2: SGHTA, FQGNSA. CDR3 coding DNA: TGTGCCAGCAGCTTGACAGGGCAGTTACATGGCTACACCTTC. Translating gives CASSLTGQLHGYTF.

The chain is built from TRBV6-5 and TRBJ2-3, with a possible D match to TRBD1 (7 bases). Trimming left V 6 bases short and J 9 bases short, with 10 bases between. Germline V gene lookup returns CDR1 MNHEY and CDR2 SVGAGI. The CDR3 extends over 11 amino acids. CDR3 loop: CASSSGGTQYF. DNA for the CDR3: TGTGCCAGCAGCTCAGGGGGGACGCAGTATTTT.

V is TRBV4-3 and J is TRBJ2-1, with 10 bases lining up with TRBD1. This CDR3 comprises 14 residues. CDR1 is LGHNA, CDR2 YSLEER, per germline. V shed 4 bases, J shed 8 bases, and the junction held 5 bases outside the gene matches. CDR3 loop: CASSPKTGGYEQFF. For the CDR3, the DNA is TGCGCCAGCAGCCCCAAGACAGGGGGCTATGAGCAGTTCTTC.

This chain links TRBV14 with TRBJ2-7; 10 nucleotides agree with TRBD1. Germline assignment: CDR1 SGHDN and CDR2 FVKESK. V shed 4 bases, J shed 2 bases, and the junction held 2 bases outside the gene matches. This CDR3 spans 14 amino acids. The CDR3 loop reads CASSRTGGPYEQYF. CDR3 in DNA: TGTGCCAGCAGCCGGACAGGGGGACCCTACGAGCAGTACTTC.

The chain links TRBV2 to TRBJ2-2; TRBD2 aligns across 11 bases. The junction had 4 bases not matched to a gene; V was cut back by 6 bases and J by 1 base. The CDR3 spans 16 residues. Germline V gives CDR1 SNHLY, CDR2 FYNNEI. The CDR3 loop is CASRPGLAGNTGELFF. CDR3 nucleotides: TGTGCCAGCAGACCCGGACTAGCGGGGAACACCGGGGAGCTGTTTTTT.

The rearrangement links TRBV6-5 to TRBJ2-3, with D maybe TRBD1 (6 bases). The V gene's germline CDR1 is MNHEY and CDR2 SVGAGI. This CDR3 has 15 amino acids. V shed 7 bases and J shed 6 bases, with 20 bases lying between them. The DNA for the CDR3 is TGTGCCAGCAATTTTGTGGGGGCCTCCACGGATACGCAGTATTTT. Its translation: CASNFVGASTDTQYF.

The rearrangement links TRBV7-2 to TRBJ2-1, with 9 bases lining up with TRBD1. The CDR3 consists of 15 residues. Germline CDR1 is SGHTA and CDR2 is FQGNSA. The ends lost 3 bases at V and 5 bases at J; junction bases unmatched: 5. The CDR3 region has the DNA TGTGCCAGCAGCTTGGGGACAGGGCCCCACAATGAGCAGTTCTTC. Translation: CASSLGTGPHNEQFF.

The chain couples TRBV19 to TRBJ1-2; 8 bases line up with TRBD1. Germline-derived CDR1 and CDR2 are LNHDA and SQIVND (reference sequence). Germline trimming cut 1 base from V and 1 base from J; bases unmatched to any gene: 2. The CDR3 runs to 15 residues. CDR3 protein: CASSIAQGDNYGYTF. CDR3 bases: TGTGCCAGTAGTATAGCACAGGGGGATAACTATGGCTACACCTTC.

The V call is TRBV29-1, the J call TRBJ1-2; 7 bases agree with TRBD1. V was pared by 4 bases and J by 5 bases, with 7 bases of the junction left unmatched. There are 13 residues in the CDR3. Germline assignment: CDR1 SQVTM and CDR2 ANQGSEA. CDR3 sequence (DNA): TGCAGCGTTGTGGGTACAGGGGCATATGGCTACACCTTC. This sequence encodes CSVVGTGAYGYTF.

The DNA of the CDR3 is TGCGCCAGCAGCGAAACCGGGACAGGGATGGTTTATGGCTACACCTTC. It codes for CASSETGTGMVYGYTF. The V call is TRBV4-3, the J call TRBJ1-2, with 9 nucleotides matching TRBD1. Germline V gene lookup returns CDR1 LGHNA and CDR2 YSLEER. The CDR3 is made up of 16 amino acids. Trimming at V came to 5 bases and at J to 5 bases, leaving 12 bases not matched to a gene.